One sample yielded the 22 T cell receptor beta chains listed below, sequenced in a study of human T cells and chemical hapten exposure. Noted time point: patch test 1, 2 weeks after DPC sensitization. Documented treatment: therapeutic diphenylcyclopropenone sensitization with weekly scalp DPC. TCRdb recomputed calls from the RACE reads with MiXCR, one row per CDR3 protein. The sample has some 400,000 distinct CDR3 sequences, roughly 4.8% seen once; the top ten hold approximately 2.5%. The material sequenced was whole blood, taken in connection with sensitization to the hapten diphenylcyclopropenone (DPC). Receptor source: a woman in her forties or fifties with alopecia areata. Some clones in this sample may be carry-over from other donors' samples.

V usage is TRBV5-1 and J usage is TRBJ2-5, with D maybe TRBD2 (6 bases). V was clipped by 0 bases and J by 2 bases, with 14 bases between them. The CDR3 length is 16 residues. The V gene's germline CDR1 is SGHRS and CDR2 YFSETQ. DNA of the CDR3: TGCGCCAGCAGCTTGGAACCAGCGGGCCAGCAAGAGACCCAGTACTTC. Translation: CASSLEPAGQQETQYF.

Many counts were recorded for this clonotype. This chain links TRBV20-1 with TRBJ1-2, with D hard to call. Germline CDR1 reads DFQATT; CDR2 reads SNEGSKA (reference sequence). V was shortened by 6 bases and J by 0 bases, with 11 bases between the two germline ends. This CDR3 is 13 amino acids long. This CDR3 is CSASPGSNYGYTF. CDR3 in DNA: TGCAGTGCCAGCCCGGGGTCTAACTATGGCTACACCTTC.

This clonotype was counted ten times or more. The chain carries TRBV29-1 and TRBJ1-5; TRBD1 matches 9 bases. The CDR3 totals 15 residues. From germline, CDR1 is SQVTM and CDR2 ANQGSEA. J gave up 1 base and V 7 bases, and 8 bases lay outside the gene matches. As DNA, the CDR3 is TGCAGCGCAACAGGGGGCGCGGGGAGCAATCAGCCCCAGCATTTT. As protein: CSATGGAGSNQPQHF.

The chain is built from TRBV6-5 and TRBJ1-6, with D perhaps TRBD1 (6 bases). Trimming stripped 4 bases from V and 0 bases from J, with 13 bases between. The germline CDR1 and CDR2 sequences are MNHEY and SVGAGI. This CDR3 is 17 amino acids long. This chain's CDR3 is CASSWGGPSSYNSPLHF. In DNA form, the CDR3 reads TGTGCCAGCAGTTGGGGGGGCCCCAGCTCCTATAATTCACCCCTCCACTTT.

This clonotype was counted ten times or more. This CDR3 reads CASSSGSAGYTF. The CDR3 DNA reads TGTGCCAGCAGTTCAGGGTCGGCCGGCTACACCTTC. This sequence joins TRBV12-3 or TRBV12-4 and TRBJ1-2, with a possible D match to TRBD1 (5 bases). The CDR3 consists of 12 residues. V lost 4 bases and J lost 8, with 11 bases in between.

This clonotype was seen ten or more times. The V call is TRBV4-2, the J call TRBJ1-1, with D tentatively TRBD1 (5 bases). The germline V and J ends were trimmed by 2 bases and 4 bases, with 23 bases remaining between them. Germline V gives CDR1 LGHNA, CDR2 YNFKEQ. This CDR3 is built from 18 residues. Written as DNA, the CDR3 is TGTGCCAGCAGCCAAAAAAGGGGAAACACCCTCTGGTCCACTGAAGCTTTCTTT. Amino acid sequence: CASSQKRGNTLWSTEAFF.

This sequence joins TRBV5-6 and TRBJ2-5; D remains unclear. Between the trimmed V and J ends, which lost 2 bases and 5 bases, there was a span of 10 bases. CDR1 and CDR2 from the germline V gene are SGHDT and YYEEEE. The CDR3 loop spans 13 amino acids. This chain's CDR3 is CASSFLPTETQYF. The CDR3 DNA reads TGTGCCAGCAGCTTCCTCCCGACGGAGACCCAGTACTTC.

The chain is built from TRBV11-2 and TRBJ2-3; D call uncertain. In germline, CDR1 is SGHAT, CDR2 FQNNGV. With 4 bases removed from V and 0 bases from J, the gap between germline ends came to 11 bases. The CDR3 covers 15 residues. The CDR3: CASSSPRSSTDTQYF. The CDR3 region has the DNA TGTGCCAGCAGCTCGCCCCGATCTAGCACAGATACGCAGTATTTT. The entire variable domain, with the rest obtained from reference TRBV11-2 and TRBJ2-3, is as follows: EAGVAQSPRYKIIEKRQSVAFWCNPISGHATLYWYQQILGQGPKLLIQFQNNGVVDDSQLPKDRFSAERLKGVDSTLKIQPAKLEDSAVYLCASSSPRSSTDTQYFGPGTRLTVL.

The table lists this clonotype with many counts. This rearrangement joins TRBV20-1 to TRBJ2-3; 14 nucleotides agree with TRBD2. The CDR3 loop spans 18 amino acids. Trimming took 1 base from V and 0 from J; bases not matched to a gene: 6. Germline V gene lookup returns CDR1 DFQATT and CDR2 SNEGSKA (reference sequence). As DNA, the CDR3 is TGCAGTGCTAGAGCGGGACTAGCGGGGGTGGGGAGCACAGATACGCAGTATTTT. Its translation: CSARAGLAGVGSTDTQYF.

This chain connects TRBV10-3 to TRBJ2-5; TRBD2 aligns across 10 bases. V shed 4 bases and J 4 bases; nucleotides not matched to a gene: 9. CDR1 and CDR2 (germline): ENHRY, SYGVKD. The CDR3 is 16 amino acids. CDR3 nucleotide sequence: TGTGCCATCAGTGCTCTAGCGGGAGAGGGAGGAGAGACCCAGTACTTC. It codes for CAISALAGEGGETQYF.

This clonotype was detected a few times. The rearrangement uses TRBV6-1 and TRBJ1-4; perhaps TRBD1 as D (5 bases). The length of the CDR3 is 14 residues. The V end was cut by 6 bases, the J end by 4 bases, with 12 bases between. Germline V gene data show CDR1 as MNHNS and CDR2 as SASEGT. The DNA for the CDR3 is TGTGCCAGCAGCCGGGACCCTAGTAATGAAAAACTGTTTTTT. Translating it yields CASSRDPSNEKLFF.

Ten or more counts support this clonotype. This chain connects TRBV6-5 to TRBJ2-4; D gene ambiguous. V shed 4 bases and J shed 2 bases, with 6 bases lying between them. The CDR3 is 13 amino acids. Germline V CDR1 and CDR2: MNHEY, SVGAGI. The CDR3 nucleotides are TGTGCCAGCAGTTCAGGCCCCAAAAACATTCAGTACTTC. This codes for CASSSGPKNIQYF.

This clonotype was counted ten times or more. The chain has TRBV5-1 and TRBJ2-2; 10 bases agree with TRBD1. This CDR3 is 16 amino acids long. The germline CDR1 and CDR2 sequences are SGHRS and YFSETQ. After removal of 2 bases from V and 0 bases from J, the junction contained 1 base not matched to a gene. The CDR3 DNA is TGCGCCAGCAGCTTCGGACAGGGGGCGAACACCGGGGAGCTGTTTTTT. Translation: CASSFGQGANTGELFF.

The sample holds a few counts of this clonotype. This chain joins TRBV12-3 or TRBV12-4 and TRBJ2-2; the match to TRBD2 covers 10 bases. The ends lost 8 bases at V and 1 base at J; junction bases unmatched: 4. The CDR3 length is 15 residues. The CDR3 is CASLRTSGNTGELFF. CDR3 coding DNA: TGTGCCAGCCTGAGGACTAGCGGGAACACCGGGGAGCTGTTTTTT.

The rearrangement links TRBV6-6 to TRBJ1-5; D is undetermined. Germline CDR1 and CDR2: MNHNY and SVGAGI (reference sequence). The V and J ends lost 2 bases and 4 bases respectively, with 9 bases between them. The CDR3 is made up of 14 amino acids. The CDR3 DNA reads as TGTGCCAGCAGTTACAGGGCAGATAATCAGCCCCAGCATTTT. Protein product: CASSYRADNQPQHF.

This rearrangement joins TRBV10-3 to TRBJ2-3; D ambiguous. Trimming shortened V by 0 bases and J by 4 bases, and 8 bases separated the two germline ends. The germline CDR1 and CDR2 sequences are ENHRY and SYGVKD. The CDR3 is 14 residues long. CDR3 sequence (DNA): TGTGCCATCAGTGAGTCGGCCGAATCAGATACGCAGTATTTT. Translated: CAISESAESDTQYF.

This sequence joins TRBV6-5 and TRBJ1-1, with a possible D match to TRBD1 (5 bases). Germline V CDR1 and CDR2: MNHEY, SVGAGI. Trimming pared 2 bases from V and 3 bases from J, leaving 13 bases between. The CDR3 has 15 residues. This CDR3 reads CASSYGRGDDTEAFF. The CDR3 bases are TGTGCCAGCAGTTACGGGCGGGGGGATGACACTGAAGCTTTCTTT.

This clonotype occurred many times. This rearrangement joins TRBV10-3 to TRBJ2-5, with D perhaps matching TRBD2 (6 bases). Germline V gene data show CDR1 as ENHRY and CDR2 as SYGVKD. Trimming left V 8 bases short and J 4 bases short, with 14 bases between. This CDR3 has 13 amino acids. CDR3: CAISPREVETQYF. The CDR3 DNA sequence: TGTGCCATCTCCCCCAGGGAGGTAGAGACCCAGTACTTC.

This clonotype was picked up many times. V is TRBV7-9 and J is TRBJ1-1, with D tentatively TRBD1 (5 bases). Germline CDR1 and CDR2: SEHNR and FQNEAQ (reference sequence). V dropped 4 bases and J dropped 5 bases, with 14 bases sitting between them. The CDR3 consists of 14 residues. The CDR3 DNA reads TGTGCCAGCAGCTCCCCAAGGTGGGGGACTGAAGCTTTCTTT. Encoded protein: CASSSPRWGTEAFF.

This clonotype was detected a few times. This chain joins TRBV4-1 and TRBJ1-4, with TRBD1 matching 7 bases. The V gene's germline CDR1 is MGHRA and CDR2 YSYEKL. CDR3 length equals 16 residues. The junction had 5 bases not matched to a gene; V was cut back by 1 base and J by 3 bases. CDR3 amino acids: CASSQVLTGPNEKLFF. CDR3 coding DNA: TGCGCCAGCAGCCAAGTGCTGACAGGGCCTAATGAAAAACTGTTTTTT.

The gene calls are TRBV27 and TRBJ1-1; D unclear. V lost 0 bases and J 0 bases, leaving 8 bases between the germline ends. Germline V gives CDR1 MNHEY, CDR2 SMNVEV (reference sequence). The CDR3 covers 15 residues. The chain's CDR3 is CASSLSVVMNTEAFF. Here the CDR3 DNA reads TGTGCCAGCAGTTTATCGGTGGTCATGAACACTGAAGCTTTCTTT.

This clonotype was counted only a few times. V gene TRBV3-1 combines with J gene TRBJ1-1, with D unclear. Germline values: CDR1 LGHDT, CDR2 YNNKEL (reference sequence). V was cut by 1 base and J by 7 bases, with 10 bases left in between. The CDR3 is made up of 13 amino acids. As DNA, the CDR3 is TGTGCCAGCAGCCAAGGAGGTAGAGATGAAGCTTTCTTT. This encodes CASSQGGRDEAFF.